Presented here are 15 T cell receptor beta chains from one specimen sequenced in a study of long-term antiretroviral therapy in people with HIV. Assay version v3.0 of immunoSEQ was used, and it was run at survey level. Using immunoSEQ multiplex PCR, the repertoire was profiled, and TCRdb retains in-frame clones only, with some absent. The sample has about 30,000 clones, more than 70% seen once. This specimen consisted of unsorted PBMCs, obtained 1.5 years before starting antiretroviral therapy. The origin of the receptors is a man younger than 35 with HIV.

The chain has TRBV5-1 and TRBJ2-1, with D perhaps assigned TRBD1 or TRBD2 (5 bases each). Germline V gene sequence: CDR1 SGHRS, CDR2 YFSETQ. The CDR3 loop spans 13 amino acids. V was pared by 4 bases and J by 6 bases, with 11 bases between. This chain's CDR3 is CASSAGTVNEQFF. In nucleotides, the CDR3 is TGCGCCAGCAGCGCTGGGACCGTCAATGAGCAGTTCTTC.

V is TRBV7-3 and J is TRBJ1-6, with a possible D match to TRBD1 (5 bases). V lost 4 bases and J lost 5, with 12 bases in between. The CDR3 extends over 15 amino acids. Germline CDR1 SGHTA, CDR2 FQGTGA. The CDR3 nucleotides are TGTGCCAGCAGCTCGGGGACTGCTAATAATTCACCCCTCCACTTT. Translating gives CASSSGTANNSPLHF.

The chain joins TRBV6-6 to TRBJ1-2; D may be TRBD1 (5 bases). The V gene's germline CDR1 is MNHNY and CDR2 SVGAGI (reference sequence). V was pared by 3 bases and J by 7 bases, with 15 bases between. The length of the CDR3 is 14 residues. The CDR3 DNA is TGTGCCAGCAGTTATGTGGGGGGTAATAGTGGCTACACCTTC. This translates into CASSYVGGNSGYTF.

V gene TRBV4-3 combines with J gene TRBJ2-1; D call uncertain. Trimming left V 0 bases short and J 0 bases short, with 6 bases between. Germline V lookup: CDR1 LGHNA, CDR2 YSLEER. The length of the CDR3 is 15 residues. CDR3 sequence: CASSQDPSSYNEQFF. CDR3 nucleotides: TGCGCCAGCAGCCAAGACCCGAGCTCCTACAATGAGCAGTTCTTC.

The rearrangement links TRBV13 to TRBJ2-7; 7 bases are shared with TRBD2. V shed 6 bases, J shed 0 bases, and the junction held 8 bases outside the gene matches. Germline values: CDR1 PRHDT, CDR2 FYEKMQ (reference sequence). This CDR3 is 15 amino acids long. The CDR3 region is CASSRSLAASYEQYF. The CDR3 DNA sequence: TGTGCCAGCAGTCGATCGCTAGCGGCCTCCTACGAGCAGTACTTC.

The chain couples TRBV2 to TRBJ2-2, with TRBD1 identical over 8 bases. The length of the CDR3 is 17 residues. The ends lost 5 bases at V and 1 base at J; junction bases unmatched: 9. Germline V gene sequence: CDR1 SNHLY, CDR2 FYNNEI. The CDR3 region has the DNA TGTGCCAGCAGTCAACCCGCTGACAGGGGGAACACCGGGGAGCTGTTTTTT. It codes for CASSQPADRGNTGELFF.

The chain recombines TRBV18 with TRBJ2-1; the D gene is possibly TRBD1 (5 bases). Trimming removed 3 bases from V and 4 bases from J, with 13 bases in between. The germline CDR1 and CDR2 sequences are KGHSH and LQKENI. This CDR3 is built from 15 residues. The DNA of the CDR3 is TGTGCCAGCTCACCCTGGGGTGGGGCTTACAATGAGCAGTTCTTC. Translated, it gives CASSPWGGAYNEQFF.

CDR3 in amino acids: CASSPLPVFNEQFF. In DNA, the CDR3 is TGTGCCAGTAGCCCCCTGCCGGTCTTCAATGAGCAGTTCTTC. The rearrangement joins TRBV19 to TRBJ2-1; no reliable D call. Trimming stripped 6 bases from V and 6 bases from J, with 15 bases between. The CDR3 is 14 amino acids. Per the germline V gene, CDR1 is LNHDA and CDR2 is SQIVND (reference sequence).

This chain links TRBV27 with TRBJ2-3; possible D gene TRBD2, 6 bases. This CDR3 is 16 amino acids long. Per the germline V gene, CDR1 is MNHEY and CDR2 is SMNVEV (reference sequence). Trimming cost V 6 bases and J 2 bases, with 18 bases left between them. CDR3 in DNA: TGTGCCAGCAGCAAAGAAACGGGGGAACACACAGATACGCAGTATTTT. Its protein is CASSKETGEHTDTQYF.

Only one count was recorded for this clone. The gene calls are TRBV5-1 and TRBJ1-2; a possible D gene is TRBD1 (5 bases). With 1 base removed from V and 3 bases from J, the gap between germline ends came to 10 bases. Germline V gene lookup returns CDR1 SGHRS and CDR2 YFSETQ. This CDR3 has 14 residues. The CDR3 bases are TGCGCCAGCAGCTTGAACGAGGGACACTATGGCTACACCTTC. Translation: CASSLNEGHYGYTF.

The chain is built from TRBV4-2 and TRBJ2-3; perhaps TRBD2 as D (6 bases). This CDR3 spans 13 amino acids. CDR1 is LGHNA and CDR2 is YNFKEQ in the germline V gene. Trimming pared 4 bases from V and 6 bases from J, leaving 11 bases between. The CDR3 here is CASSLIREDTQYF. Written as DNA, the CDR3 is TGTGCCAGCAGCCTCATACGGGAGGATACGCAGTATTTT.

The chain uses TRBV5-1 and TRBJ1-1; TRBD1 matches at 10 bases. The germline gives CDR1 SGHRS, CDR2 YFSETQ. V was pared by 1 base and J by 4 bases, with 4 bases of the junction left unmatched. The CDR3 is 15 residues long. CDR3 residues: CASSLPGQGVTEAFF. Here the CDR3 DNA reads TGCGCCAGCAGCTTGCCAGGACAGGGGGTCACTGAAGCTTTCTTT.

This chain connects TRBV16 to TRBJ1-2; D call uncertain. From germline, CDR1 is KGHSY and CDR2 FQNENV. CDR3 length equals 13 residues. Deletions cut 1 base from V and 8 bases from J, with 11 bases between. DNA for the CDR3: TGTGCCAGCAGCCAATATCACAACAAAGGCTACACCTTC. Protein: CASSQYHNKGYTF.

The chain is built from TRBV28 and TRBJ1-5; 7 bases map to TRBD1. Germline CDR1 and CDR2: MDHEN and SYDVKM. Trimming at V came to 8 bases and at J to 1 base, leaving 5 bases not matched to a gene. The CDR3 loop spans 14 amino acids. The CDR3 DNA reads as TGTGCCAGCCGGACCAGGGGGAGCAATCAGCCCCAGCATTTT. This translates into CASRTRGSNQPQHF.

The sample holds a few counts of this clone. This chain connects TRBV4-1 to TRBJ1-2; 11 positions agree with TRBD1. The germline CDR1 and CDR2 sequences are MGHRA and YSYEKL. The CDR3 loop spans 18 amino acids. With 0 bases clipped from V and 4 bases from J, the junction kept 10 bases outside the gene matches. This CDR3 is CASSQDSGQGVFPYGYTF. The CDR3 nucleotides are TGCGCCAGCAGCCAAGATTCGGGACAGGGGGTATTTCCCTATGGCTACACCTTC.